The 7 T cell receptor beta chains given below trace back to one sample, sequenced in a study of T cell responses to AZD1222 COVID-19 vaccine. Repertoires were generated with immunoSEQ multiplex PCR, while TCRdb's copy carries only in-frame clones and drops some. The sample consists of 150,000 to 200,000 clones, roughly nine tenths of them appearing once. The sequencing here drew on peripheral blood, taken 28 days after the second AZD1222 dose. The receptors stem from an adult who received the AZD1222 COVID-19 vaccine.

The chain uses TRBV7-9 and TRBJ2-2, with no clear D. This CDR3 is 13 amino acids long. Germline V gives CDR1 SEHNR, CDR2 FQNEAQ (reference sequence). Trimming shortened V by 2 bases and J by 6 bases, and 7 bases separated the two germline ends. The CDR3 loop is CASSLSSPGELFF. The DNA for the CDR3 is TGTGCCAGCAGCTTAAGTTCCCCCGGGGAGCTGTTTTTT.

The J gene is TRBJ1-1, the V gene TRBV19; TRBD1 agrees at 7 bases. The CDR3 spans 14 residues. Germline V gene lookup returns CDR1 LNHDA and CDR2 SQIVND (reference sequence). V lost 5 bases and J lost 1; bases outside the gene matches: 4. The CDR3 sequence: CASSPRGGNTEAFF. The CDR3 DNA follows: TGTGCCAGTAGTCCCAGGGGGGGGAACACTGAAGCTTTCTTT. Together with reference TRBV19 and TRBJ1-1, the CDR3 gives the full variable domain: DGGITQSPKYLFRKEGQNVTLSCEQNLNHDAMYWYRQDPGQGLRLIYYSQIVNDFQKGDIAEGYSVSREKKESFPLTVTSAQKNPTAFYLCASSPRGGNTEAFFGQGTRLTVV.

The chain uses TRBV7-9 and TRBJ2-7; D could derive from TRBD1 or TRBD2 (7 bases each). The CDR3 extends over 14 amino acids. Germline CDR1 and CDR2: SEHNR and FQNEAQ (reference sequence). Trimming removed 1 base at V and 7 bases at J, with 14 bases between. The CDR3 nucleotides read TGTGCCAGCAGCTTAGAGGGGGCCGGGAGGGAGCAGTACTTC. Translated: CASSLEGAGREQYF.

The chain employs TRBV7-3 and TRBJ1-1; D is undetermined. Trimming took off 1 base at V and 1 base at J, with 19 bases between the two ends. Per germline, CDR1 SGHTA and CDR2 FQGTGA. This CDR3 has 18 amino acids. The CDR3 protein is CASSLRPAPERRNTEAFF. CDR3 nucleotides: TGTGCCAGCAGCTTAAGGCCCGCCCCAGAGAGGAGGAACACTGAAGCTTTCTTT.

This sequence joins TRBV4-1 and TRBJ1-2; TRBD1 matches at 8 bases. Germline V CDR1 and CDR2: MGHRA, YSYEKL. CDR3 length equals 16 residues. After removal of 3 bases from V and 7 bases from J, the junction contained 13 bases not matched to a gene. The DNA of the CDR3 is TGCGCCAGCAGCCACCCCCCTCCGGACAGGGCCCCTGGCTACACCTTC. It is translated as CASSHPPPDRAPGYTF.

This chain uses TRBV7-2 with TRBJ2-3; D is uncertain. Germline V lookup: CDR1 SGHTA, CDR2 FQGNSA. The CDR3 extends over 13 amino acids. V shed 3 bases and J shed 2 bases, with 6 bases lying between them. The CDR3: CASSLAFTDTQYF. DNA for the CDR3: TGTGCCAGCAGCTTGGCGTTCACAGATACGCAGTATTTT.

This chain connects TRBV4-1 to TRBJ2-1; D unclear. Between the trimmed V and J ends, which lost 0 bases and 4 bases, there was a span of 16 bases. From germline, CDR1 is MGHRA and CDR2 YSYEKL. The CDR3 has 17 amino acids. The CDR3 is CASSQDQNRQPYNEQFF. The CDR3 region has the DNA TGCGCCAGCAGCCAAGATCAAAATAGGCAGCCGTACAATGAGCAGTTCTTC.